Following are 11 T cell receptor beta chains from one sample sequenced in a study of cytomegalovirus exposure and HLA in healthy donors. Amplification used 60 Vbeta primers and 13 Jbeta primers. Libraries were prepared by immunoSEQ multiplex PCR; TCRdb keeps only in-frame clonotypes and omits some of them. The sample consists of 95,000 to 120,000 clones, about 78% of them appearing once. The sequencing sample was made of PBMCs. All receptors come from a woman in her 30s in good health and CMV-seropositive.

The chain is built from TRBV5-4 and TRBJ2-7; a weak D match, TRBD2 (5 bases). CDR1 is SGHNT and CDR2 is YYREEE in the germline V gene (reference sequence). There are 12 residues in the CDR3. The V end lost 0 bases, the J end lost 6 bases, and 7 bases lay between the germline ends. CDR3: CASSLGGGEQYF. In DNA form, the CDR3 reads TGTGCCAGCAGCTTGGGCGGAGGCGAGCAGTACTTC.

In its sample, this clone was seen once. The gene calls are TRBV30 and TRBJ1-1; 9 bases line up with TRBD1. Germline V gene sequence: CDR1 GTSNPN, CDR2 SVGIG (reference sequence). The CDR3 runs 14 residues. V trimming: 3 bases; J trimming: 5 bases; junction bases outside the gene matches: 7. CDR3 sequence: CAWRQGAGSTEAFF. DNA of the CDR3: TGTGCCTGGAGACAGGGGGCAGGTTCGACTGAAGCTTTCTTT.

This clone came up once. The CDR3 sequence is CASSFTGTGNEKLFF. The CDR3 DNA reads as TGTGCCAGCAGCTTTACCGGGACAGGGAATGAAAAACTGTTTTTT. The V gene is TRBV9, the J gene TRBJ1-4; 9 positions match TRBD1. The germline CDR1 and CDR2 sequences are SGDLS and YYNGEE. The trim removed 4 bases at V and 5 bases at J, leaving 6 bases unmatched. This CDR3 is 15 amino acids long.

This clone was seen only once. The V gene is TRBV2, the J gene TRBJ2-7, with D unclear. This CDR3 contains 11 residues. V lost 2 bases, J lost 7 bases, and 6 bases lay in between. The germline V gene encodes CDR1 SNHLY and CDR2 FYNNEI. The CDR3 DNA is TGTGCCAGCAGTGAATTCGGGGAGCAGTACTTC. This codes for CASSEFGEQYF.

The rearrangement links TRBV10-3 to TRBJ1-3, with D tentatively TRBD1 (5 bases). CDR1 and CDR2 (germline): ENHRY, SYGVKD. The CDR3 is made up of 16 amino acids. The V and J ends lost 3 bases and 2 bases respectively, with 14 bases between them. CDR3 sequence reads: CAISEGHGRTGNTIYF. CDR3 nucleotide sequence: TGTGCCATCAGTGAAGGACACGGACGAACTGGAAACACCATATATTTT.

The chain recombines TRBV9 with TRBJ2-7; 7 positions match TRBD2. The V segment lost 6 bases and the J segment 0 bases; nucleotides outside the gene matches: 6. Germline V CDR1 and CDR2: SGDLS, YYNGEE. The length of the CDR3 is 14 residues. This chain's CDR3 is CASTRELSSYEQYF. DNA for the CDR3: TGTGCCAGCACGCGGGAGCTGTCCTCCTACGAGCAGTACTTC. The complete variable domain, with remaining parts taken from reference TRBV9 and TRBJ2-7, reads DSGVTQTPKHLITATGQRVTLRCSPRSGDLSVYWYQQSLDQGLQFLIQYYNGEERAKGNILERFSAQQFPDLHSELNLSSLELGDSALYFCASTRELSSYEQYFGPGTRLTVT.

The J gene is TRBJ1-2, the V gene TRBV7-9, with D possibly TRBD1 on 5 matching bases. Germline CDR1 is SEHNR and CDR2 is FQNEAQ (reference sequence). This CDR3 is 13 amino acids long. V shed 1 base and J shed 6 bases, with 9 bases lying between them. The CDR3 region has the DNA TGTGCCAGCAGCTTAGTCCCCAGGGATGGCTACACCTTC. It translates to CASSLVPRDGYTF.

This chain links TRBV5-1 with TRBJ2-1; 12 positions match TRBD1. With 4 bases clipped from V and 10 bases from J, the junction kept 12 bases outside the gene matches. The CDR3 consists of 16 residues. CDR1 and CDR2 (germline): SGHRS, YFSETQ. The CDR3 is CASSGTGTGGAEEQFF. DNA for the CDR3: TGCGCCAGCAGCGGCACCGGGACAGGGGGCGCCGAAGAGCAGTTCTTC. The full variable domain, completed using reference TRBV5-1 and TRBJ2-1, is KAGVTQTPRYLIKTRGQQVTLSCSPISGHRSVSWYQQTPGQGLQFLFEYFSETQRNKGNFPGRFSGRQFSNSRSEMNVSTLELGDSALYLCASSGTGTGGAEEQFFGPGTRLTVL.

The chain recombines TRBV2 with TRBJ2-7, with TRBD1 identical over 9 bases. After removal of 7 bases from V and 3 bases from J, the junction contained 4 bases not matched to a gene. Germline V gene data show CDR1 as SNHLY and CDR2 as FYNNEI. This CDR3 contains 13 residues. The CDR3 coding sequence is TGTGCCAGCACTGGACAGGGGATCTACGAGCAGTACTTC. Its protein is CASTGQGIYEQYF.

The chain joins TRBV28 to TRBJ1-2; TRBD1 agrees at 9 bases. Germline V gene data show CDR1 as MDHEN and CDR2 as SYDVKM. V was clipped by 7 bases and J by 8 bases; unmatched bases: 8. This CDR3 comprises 13 residues. Written as DNA, the CDR3 is TGTGCCAGCACCGGGACAGGGTGGTTAGGCTACACCTTC. This translates into CASTGTGWLGYTF.

The chain joins TRBV7-6 to TRBJ2-7, with D perhaps TRBD1 (6 bases). V lost 1 base and J lost 2, with 9 bases in between. CDR3 length equals 14 residues. Germline lookup yields CDR1 SGHVS and CDR2 FNYEAQ. The CDR3 nucleotides are TGTGCCAGCAGCTTAGATACAGGGCCCTACGAGCAGTACTTC. Translating it yields CASSLDTGPYEQYF.